The entry below describes one T cell receptor (beta chain). The antigen remains unidentified. Other DNA sequences in this specimen translate into the identical CDR3. This sample was included in a study of cytotoxic CD8 clonotypes in ibrutinib-treated CLL. Study-wide context: Patients gave response samples after a median around twelve months of treatment, range 6 to 36. Study outcomes and limitations: Public clonotypes, an uncommon group, contracted or remained stable on treatment. Whereas clonality rose at ibrutinib response, it declined toward baseline at progression.

CDR1 SGHRS and CDR2 YFSETQ come from the germline V gene. CDR3 length: 16 amino acids. Trimming removed 4 bases from V and 2 bases from J; junction bases left unmatched: 9. The table came from immunoSEQ multiplex PCR; TCRdb's copy has only in-frame clones and leaves some out. The sample carries some 310,000 clones, more than 65% recorded once. This receptor was taken from a human donor with chronic lymphocytic leukemia. Sequencing used PBMCs, obtained before ibrutinib treatment. The chain has TRBV5-1 and TRBJ1-2, with 9 bases lining up with TRBD1. Here the CDR3 DNA reads TGCGCCAGCAGCACGAGCCGGGACAGGGAGAACTATGGCTACACCTTC. This gives the protein CASSTSRDRENYGYTF. Variable domain in full (rest from reference TRBV5-1 and TRBJ1-2): KAGVTQTPRYLIKTRGQQVTLSCSPISGHRSVSWYQQTPGQGLQFLFEYFSETQRNKGNFPGRFSGRQFSNSRSEMNVSTLELGDSALYLCASSTSRDRENYGYTFGSGTRLTVV.